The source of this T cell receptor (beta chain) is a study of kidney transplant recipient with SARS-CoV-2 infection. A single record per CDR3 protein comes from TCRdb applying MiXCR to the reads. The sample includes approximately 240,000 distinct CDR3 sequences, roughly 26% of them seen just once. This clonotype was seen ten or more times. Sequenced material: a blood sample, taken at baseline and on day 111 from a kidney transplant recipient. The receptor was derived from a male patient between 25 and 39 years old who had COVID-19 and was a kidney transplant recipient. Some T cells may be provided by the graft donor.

This CDR3 is CASSLKTGVYGYTF. CDR3 nucleotide sequence: TGTGCCAGCAGTTTAAAGACAGGGGTCTATGGCTACACCTTC. This chain connects TRBV28 to TRBJ1-2; TRBD1 agrees at 8 bases. Trimming cost V 2 bases and J 4 bases; bases outside gene matches: 3. Germline loops: CDR1 MDHEN, CDR2 SYDVKM. The CDR3 sequence is 14 residues long.